A single sample gave rise to the 29 T cell receptor beta chains below, sequenced in a study of shared clonotypes between healthy human individuals. The protocol was immunoSEQ multiplex PCR, while the TCRdb copy is restricted to in-frame clones and leaves out a portion. The table records millions of clones, about 95% of them present only once. The naive CD8 fraction comprised CD45RO-negative cells positively selected for CCR7 and excluded terminally differentiated effector memory CD45RA+ cells. Sequencing input: naive CD8+ T cells sorted from blood. These receptors all stem from a man aged 18 to 35 in good health.

As regards this clone: Other nucleotide sequences from this sample produce the same CDR3. V and J are TRBV5-6 and TRBJ2-7; D may be TRBD2 (5 bases). Germline CDR1 is SGHDT and CDR2 is YYEEEE. CDR3 length equals 13 residues. Trimming removed 2 bases from V and 3 bases from J, with 9 bases in between. This CDR3 is CASSFLSGYEQYF. CDR3 coding DNA: TGTGCCAGCAGCTTCCTCAGCGGCTACGAGCAGTACTTC.

V is TRBV5-1 and J is TRBJ1-1; no reliable D call. V lost 5 bases and J 0 bases, leaving 14 bases between the germline ends. The CDR3 totals 15 residues. The V gene's germline CDR1 is SGHRS and CDR2 YFSETQ. The DNA for the CDR3 is TGCGCCAGCAGTTCGGGGTCGGAGGTGAACACTGAAGCTTTCTTT. Translation gives CASSSGSEVNTEAFF.

The sample holds one count of this clone. This chain connects TRBV27 to TRBJ2-7, with 9 bases identical to TRBD2. There are 15 residues in the CDR3. From germline, CDR1 is MNHEY and CDR2 SMNVEV (reference sequence). J was trimmed by 5 bases and V by 0 bases; bases with no gene match: 5. CDR3: CASSLSGTSFHEQYF. The CDR3 bases are TGTGCCAGCAGTTTATCAGGGACTAGCTTCCACGAGCAGTACTTC.

The chain links TRBV28 to TRBJ2-1; D uncertain. This CDR3 is built from 10 residues. In germline, CDR1 is MDHEN, CDR2 SYDVKM. Trimming left V 6 bases short and J 12 bases short, with 9 bases between. Written as DNA, the CDR3 is TGTGCCAGCAGCCTGGTCCGGCAGTTCTTC. Its protein is CASSLVRQFF. Supplemented by reference TRBV28 and TRBJ2-1, the full variable domain reads DVKVTQSSRYLVKRTGEKVFLECVQDMDHENMFWYRQDPGLGLRLIYFSYDVKMKEKGDIPEGYSVSREKKERFSLILESASTNQTSMYLCASSLVRQFFGPGTRLTVL.

This clone was picked up one time. The gene calls are TRBV30 and TRBJ2-1; D uncertain. CDR3 length: 15 residues. Germline CDR1 and CDR2: GTSNPN and SVGIG (reference sequence). Trimming removed 1 base at V and 0 bases at J, with 10 bases between. The CDR3 sequence: CAWSGGVRSYNEQFF. CDR3 sequence (DNA): TGTGCCTGGAGTGGTGGGGTTCGCTCCTACAATGAGCAGTTCTTC.

The chain links TRBV28 to TRBJ2-7; D call uncertain. Germline CDR1 and CDR2: MDHEN and SYDVKM. The ends were cut back, 6 bases at V and 7 bases at J, with 13 bases in the middle. The CDR3 consists of 12 residues. The CDR3 spells CASSPGPLEQYF. In DNA, the CDR3 is TGTGCCAGCAGCCCGGGCCCATTGGAGCAGTACTTC.

The chain carries TRBV5-1 and TRBJ2-2; D is possibly TRBD2 (5 bases). The CDR3 totals 16 residues. Germline V gene lookup returns CDR1 SGHRS and CDR2 YFSETQ. V was trimmed by 5 bases and J by 4 bases, leaving 18 bases between them. This chain's CDR3 is CASREQLTGFTGELFF. CDR3 coding DNA: TGCGCCAGCAGGGAGCAGCTTACGGGATTCACCGGGGAGCTGTTTTTT.

The gene calls are TRBV27 and TRBJ1-6, with 7 bases matching TRBD1. Germline CDR1 MNHEY, CDR2 SMNVEV (reference sequence). V lost 6 bases and J lost 0; bases outside the gene matches: 8. The CDR3 has 17 amino acids. The CDR3 DNA reads TGTGCCAGCAGAACCGGGACAGCCACCTCCTATAATTCACCCCTCCACTTT. Its translation: CASRTGTATSYNSPLHF.

The chain carries TRBV9 and TRBJ2-3; 10 positions agree with TRBD2. Unmatched junction bases numbered 12, after V lost 4 bases and J lost 7 bases. The germline gives CDR1 SGDLS, CDR2 YYNGEE. There are 16 residues in the CDR3. In nucleotides, the CDR3 is TGTGCCAGCAGCCCCTGGACTAGCGGTGCTGAAAATACGCAGTATTTT. Translating it yields CASSPWTSGAENTQYF.

This chain joins TRBV4-1 and TRBJ2-2; TRBD2 might be the D (6 bases). V dropped 4 bases and J dropped 7 bases, with 13 bases sitting between them. This CDR3 has 14 residues. Germline lookup yields CDR1 MGHRA and CDR2 YSYEKL. The CDR3 DNA sequence: TGCGCCAGCAGCCCCCGGGAGTCTAACGGGGAGCTGTTTTTT. It codes for CASSPRESNGELFF.

This clone is a singleton in its sample. The rearrangement joins TRBV7-9 to TRBJ1-1; no clear D. The CDR3 extends over 12 amino acids. V gave up 2 bases and J gave up 7 bases, with 8 bases separating them. From germline, CDR1 is SEHNR and CDR2 FQNEAQ (reference sequence). The CDR3 protein is CASSLIGDEAFF. The CDR3 coding sequence is TGTGCCAGCAGCTTAATTGGCGATGAAGCTTTCTTT. The full variable domain, completed using reference TRBV7-9 and TRBJ1-1, is DTGVSQNPRHKITKRGQNVTFRCDPISEHNRLYWYRQTLGQGPEFLTYFQNEAQLEKSRLLSDRFSAERPKGSFSTLEIQRTEQGDSAMYLCASSLIGDEAFFGQGTRLTVV.

This chain's CDR3 is CASSIEGVTEAFF. In DNA, the CDR3 is TGTGCCAGTAGTATAGAGGGGGTCACTGAAGCTTTCTTT. The chain carries TRBV19 and TRBJ1-1; D may be TRBD1 (5 bases). V lost 0 bases and J lost 4, with 6 bases in between. The CDR3 extends over 13 amino acids. Germline CDR1 reads LNHDA; CDR2 reads SQIVND (reference sequence).

The J gene is TRBJ2-7, the V gene TRBV10-3; a possible D gene is TRBD1 (6 bases). Between the trimmed V and J ends, which lost 2 bases and 4 bases, there was a span of 12 bases. Germline loops: CDR1 ENHRY, CDR2 SYGVKD. This CDR3 spans 14 amino acids. The chain's CDR3 is CAISETGTRYEQYF. The CDR3 DNA reads as TGTGCCATCAGTGAGACCGGGACAAGATACGAGCAGTACTTC.

The V and J genes are TRBV7-9 and TRBJ2-7; TRBD2 matches at 7 bases. The length of the CDR3 is 16 residues. J was trimmed by 2 bases and V by 3 bases; bases with no gene match: 10. From germline, CDR1 is SEHNR and CDR2 FQNEAQ (reference sequence). CDR3 sequence: CASSFSSGVLAYEQYF. Here the CDR3 DNA reads TGTGCCAGCAGCTTTTCCAGCGGGGTTCTAGCCTACGAGCAGTACTTC. Drawing the rest from reference TRBV7-9 and TRBJ2-7, the complete variable domain is DTGVSQNPRHKITKRGQNVTFRCDPISEHNRLYWYRQTLGQGPEFLTYFQNEAQLEKSRLLSDRFSAERPKGSFSTLEIQRTEQGDSAMYLCASSFSSGVLAYEQYFGPGTRLTVT.

The chain couples TRBV9 to TRBJ2-5; either TRBD1 or TRBD2 may fit D (5 bases each). V lost 8 bases to trimming and J lost 2 bases, with 22 bases between them. The CDR3 spans 16 residues. Germline CDR1 reads SGDLS; CDR2 reads YYNGEE. Here the CDR3 reads CASFLPGRQPQETQYF. Written as DNA, the CDR3 is TGTGCCAGTTTTCTTCCGGGACGCCAGCCTCAAGAGACCCAGTACTTC.

The gene calls are TRBV6-5 and TRBJ2-7; D remains unclear. The CDR3 contains 14 residues. Germline assignment: CDR1 MNHEY and CDR2 SVGAGI. Trimming shortened V by 4 bases and J by 5 bases, and 15 bases separated the two germline ends. The CDR3 region has the DNA TGTGCCAGCAGTTCAGTATACTCTCTCCACGAGCAGTACTTC. Translating it yields CASSSVYSLHEQYF.

Concerning this clone itself: The same CDR3 also results from other DNA sequences found in this sample. The CDR3 DNA reads as TGTGCCAGCAGTTTGGGTTCAGGGGGCGCGTACGAGCAGTACTTC. Protein sequence: CASSLGSGGAYEQYF. The J gene is TRBJ2-7, the V gene TRBV27; 8 bases match TRBD1. CDR3 length: 15 amino acids. CDR1 MNHEY and CDR2 SMNVEV come from the germline V gene (reference sequence). Losses at the gene ends were 3 bases for V and 4 bases for J; bases not matched to a gene: 8.

The V gene is TRBV28, the J gene TRBJ1-3; TRBD1 aligns across 7 bases. CDR3 size: 12 residues. V was clipped by 6 bases and J by 7 bases; unmatched bases: 3. CDR1 and CDR2 (germline): MDHEN, SYDVKM. CDR3 bases: TGTGCCAGCAGGATACAGGGGAACACCATATATTTT. Translating gives CASRIQGNTIYF.

V is TRBV7-9 and J is TRBJ2-2; 9 bases are a match to TRBD1. CDR3 size: 15 residues. Losses at the gene ends were 3 bases for V and 5 bases for J; bases not matched to a gene: 4. The germline V gene has CDR1 SEHNR and CDR2 FQNEAQ (reference sequence). The CDR3 nucleotides read TGTGCCAGCAGCTTGGGGACAGGGTGGACCGGGGAGCTGTTTTTT. It specifies CASSLGTGWTGELFF.

V and J are TRBV27 and TRBJ2-7, with TRBD1 matching over 11 bases. From germline, CDR1 is MNHEY and CDR2 SMNVEV (reference sequence). CDR3 length equals 15 residues. V dropped 4 bases and J dropped 3; count of bases not matched to a gene: 5. CDR3 in DNA: TGTGCCAGCAGTTATAGGACAGGGGGCCTCTACGAGCAGTACTTC. It specifies CASSYRTGGLYEQYF.

The table lists this clone with a count of one. This CDR3 is CASSQDRDTFIEQYF. Written as DNA, the CDR3 is TGCGCCAGCAGCCAAGACCGGGACACCTTTATCGAGCAGTACTTC. The chain joins TRBV4-3 to TRBJ2-7, with D possibly TRBD1 on 6 matching bases. The germline V and J ends were trimmed by 0 bases and 6 bases, with 15 bases remaining between them. Germline loops: CDR1 LGHNA, CDR2 YSLEER. The CDR3 contains 15 residues.

The chain couples TRBV7-8 to TRBJ2-3; 16 bases align to TRBD2. CDR3 length equals 18 residues. V lost 5 bases, J lost 1 base, and 6 bases stayed unmatched. Germline assignment: CDR1 SGHVS and CDR2 FQNEAQ. The CDR3 spells CASSQGLAGGPRTDTQYF. Written as DNA, the CDR3 is TGTGCCAGCAGCCAGGGACTAGCGGGAGGGCCCCGCACAGATACGCAGTATTTT.

The gene calls are TRBV9 and TRBJ1-1, with 8 bases lining up with TRBD1. Germline-derived CDR1 and CDR2 are SGDLS and YYNGEE. Trimming at V came to 0 bases and at J to 6 bases, leaving 7 bases not matched to a gene. This CDR3 has 15 amino acids. For the CDR3, the DNA is TGTGCCAGCAGCGTAGGAGGACAGGGTTATGCTGAAGCTTTCTTT. Translation: CASSVGGQGYAEAFF.

The J gene is TRBJ2-7, the V gene TRBV7-9; D remains ambiguous. Trimming stripped 1 base from V and 5 bases from J, with 9 bases between. Germline CDR1 is SEHNR and CDR2 is FQNEAQ (reference sequence). This CDR3 has 13 amino acids. This CDR3 is CASSLDTGHEQYF. CDR3 in DNA: TGTGCCAGCAGCTTAGACACGGGCCACGAGCAGTACTTC.

The chain combines TRBV5-1 with TRBJ2-7, with 7 bases matching TRBD1. CDR1 and CDR2 (germline): SGHRS, YFSETQ. V gave up 0 bases and J gave up 5 bases; unmatched junction bases: 8. The CDR3 spans 15 residues. The CDR3 spells CASSLEGAPSDEQYF. The CDR3 region has the DNA TGCGCCAGCAGCTTGGAGGGGGCACCTTCGGACGAGCAGTACTTC.

The chain couples TRBV6-1 to TRBJ1-5; 8 bases map to TRBD1. CDR3 size: 16 residues. The V segment lost 2 bases and the J segment 7 bases; nucleotides outside the gene matches: 10. Germline loops: CDR1 MNHNS, CDR2 SASEGT. CDR3 sequence: CASSESRQGMPQPQHF. CDR3 nucleotide sequence: TGTGCCAGCAGTGAATCGAGACAGGGGATGCCACAGCCCCAGCATTTT.

The chain couples TRBV13 to TRBJ2-2, with TRBD2 as a possible D gene (5 bases). CDR1 PRHDT and CDR2 FYEKMQ come from the germline V gene (reference sequence). Trimming removed 5 bases from V and 1 base from J, with 17 bases in between. The length of the CDR3 is 17 residues. The CDR3 DNA is TGTGCCAGCAGCCTGATACCGGGAAAGGGGAACACCGGGGAGCTGTTTTTT. Encoded protein: CASSLIPGKGNTGELFF.

The rearrangement joins TRBV27 to TRBJ2-7; D unclear. From germline, CDR1 is MNHEY and CDR2 SMNVEV (reference sequence). Trimming left V 0 bases short and J 5 bases short, with 2 bases between. This CDR3 is 11 amino acids long. The CDR3 DNA is TGTGCCAGCAGTTTATCGAACGAGCAGTACTTC. It yields the protein CASSLSNEQYF.

The V call is TRBV6-5, the J call TRBJ2-1, with 12 bases aligning to TRBD2. After removal of 1 base from V and 9 bases from J, the junction contained 4 bases not matched to a gene. Germline-derived CDR1 and CDR2 are MNHEY and SVGAGI. This CDR3 is built from 15 residues. For the CDR3, the DNA is TGTGCCAGCAGTTACTGGACTAGCGGGGCGGGTGAGCAGTTCTTC. It encodes CASSYWTSGAGEQFF.